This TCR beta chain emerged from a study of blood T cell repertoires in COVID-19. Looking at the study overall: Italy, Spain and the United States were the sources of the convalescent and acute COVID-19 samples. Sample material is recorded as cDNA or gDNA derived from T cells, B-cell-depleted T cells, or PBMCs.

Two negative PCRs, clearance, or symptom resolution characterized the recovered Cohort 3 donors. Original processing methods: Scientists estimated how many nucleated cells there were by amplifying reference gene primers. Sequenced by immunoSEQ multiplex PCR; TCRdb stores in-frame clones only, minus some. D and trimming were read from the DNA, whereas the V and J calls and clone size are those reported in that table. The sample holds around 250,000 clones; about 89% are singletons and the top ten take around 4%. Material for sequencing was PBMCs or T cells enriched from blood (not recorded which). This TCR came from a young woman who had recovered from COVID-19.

The CDR3 here is CATSDPRQGSYEQYF. DNA for the CDR3: TGTGCCACCAGTGATCCGAGACAGGGTAGCTACGAGCAGTACTTC. The rearrangement joins TRBV24-1 to TRBJ2-7, with 7 bases fitting TRBD1. This CDR3 is built from 15 residues. Trimming at V came to 3 bases and at J to 3 bases, leaving 7 bases not matched to a gene. Germline V gene lookup returns CDR1 KGHDR and CDR2 SFDVKD.